These 30 T cell receptor beta chains came from one sample sequenced in a study of T cell responses to AZD1222 COVID-19 vaccine. Only in-frame clones appear in the TCRdb table, and some are missing; sequencing was by immunoSEQ multiplex PCR. The repertoire holds some 180,000 clones, with approximately 91% as singletons. This specimen consisted of peripheral blood, obtained 28 days after the second AZD1222 dose. These receptors came from an adult who received the AZD1222 COVID-19 vaccine.

The rearrangement uses TRBV10-1 and TRBJ2-7, with unresolved D. The V gene lost 3 bases and the J gene lost 8 bases, with 8 bases spanning the gap. The CDR3 extends over 11 amino acids. Germline CDR1 is WNHNN and CDR2 is SYGVQD (reference sequence). The CDR3 spells CASSDNRKQYF. CDR3 bases: TGCGCCAGCAGTGACAATCGAAAGCAGTACTTC.

This sequence joins TRBV3-1 (or the pseudogene TRBV3-2) and TRBJ1-6; D gene uncertain. The CDR3 loop spans 13 amino acids. The V end was cut by 2 bases, the J end by 6 bases, with 5 bases between. Germline V CDR1 and CDR2: LGHDT, YNNKEL (reference sequence). The CDR3 is CASSQTGNSPLHF. CDR3 sequence (DNA): TGTGCCAGCAGCCAAACGGGTAATTCACCCCTCCACTTT.

The rearrangement uses TRBV18 and TRBJ2-1, with 10 bases matching TRBD2. The CDR3 runs 18 residues. The ends lost 3 bases at V and 4 bases at J; junction bases unmatched: 12. Germline loops: CDR1 KGHSH, CDR2 LQKENI. The DNA for the CDR3 is TGTGCCAGCTCACCGGAAGTTATAGCGGGAGGTCTTTACAATGAGCAGTTCTTC. It is translated as CASSPEVIAGGLYNEQFF.

The DNA of the CDR3 is TGCGCCAGCAGCCAAGATGTGCAGGGCGGTGGGCAGGCTGAGACCCAGTACTTC. This codes for CASSQDVQGGGQAETQYF. This chain links TRBV4-3 with TRBJ2-5; weak D call: TRBD1 (5 bases). V was clipped by 0 bases and J by 5 bases, with 22 bases between them. This CDR3 contains 18 residues. Per germline, CDR1 LGHNA and CDR2 YSLEER.

This chain connects TRBV10-3 to TRBJ1-1; D is unclear. CDR3 length equals 14 residues. V lost 3 bases and J lost 1, with 9 bases in between. Germline CDR1 and CDR2: ENHRY and SYGVKD. The CDR3, as DNA: TGTGCCATCAGTGACCCCCCAGGGAACACTGAAGCTTTCTTT. Translated, it gives CAISDPPGNTEAFF.

The chain employs TRBV12-5 and TRBJ1-6; TRBD1 matches 8 bases. The CDR3 has 16 amino acids. V was clipped by 2 bases and J by 8 bases; unmatched bases: 8. Germline CDR1 LGHNT, CDR2 FRNRAP. For the CDR3, the DNA is TGTGCTAGTGGTTTGCTAGAGGGACAGGAGTATTCACCCCTCCACTTT. The encoded protein is CASGLLEGQEYSPLHF.

This chain uses TRBV6-2 or TRBV6-3 with TRBJ1-3, with D hard to call. CDR1 and CDR2 (germline): MNHEY, SVGEGT. The CDR3 runs 14 residues. The V and J ends lost 5 bases and 3 bases respectively, with 11 bases between them. The CDR3 DNA sequence: TGTGCCAGCAGTACCCGCGGTGGTGGAAACACCATATATTTT. This gives the protein CASSTRGGGNTIYF.

The gene calls are TRBV27 and TRBJ1-5; 12 nucleotides match TRBD1. This CDR3 has 16 amino acids. Looked up from germline, CDR1 is MNHEY and CDR2 is SMNVEV (reference sequence). The V segment lost 5 bases and the J segment 6 bases; nucleotides outside the gene matches: 8. CDR3 in DNA: TGTGCCAGCAGTCCCGGGACAGGGGGCGCCGGTCAGCCCCAGCATTTT. Protein product: CASSPGTGGAGQPQHF.

The chain couples TRBV7-3 to TRBJ2-7; D not certain. The CDR3 is made up of 13 amino acids. Trimming stripped 6 bases from V and 5 bases from J, with 14 bases between. Germline V gene lookup returns CDR1 SGHTA and CDR2 FQGTGA. The CDR3: CASSRFTGHEQYF. CDR3 in DNA: TGTGCCAGCAGTCGGTTCACGGGCCACGAGCAGTACTTC.

V and J are TRBV18 and TRBJ2-1, with 8 positions matching TRBD2. The CDR3 is 14 amino acids. From germline, CDR1 is KGHSH and CDR2 LQKENI. The J segment lost 5 bases and the V segment lost 4 bases, leaving 4 bases of the junction unmatched. The CDR3 bases are TGTGCCAGCTCACGTCAAGCGGGGGACAATGAGCAGTTCTTC. Translating gives CASSRQAGDNEQFF. The full variable domain, its missing parts supplied by reference TRBV18 and TRBJ2-1, is NAGVMQNPRHLVRRRGQEARLRCSPMKGHSHVYWYRQLPEEGLKFMVYLQKENIIDESGMPKERFSAEFPKEGPSILRIQQVVRGDSAAYFCASSRQAGDNEQFFGPGTRLTVL.

This clone was seen only a few times. The chain carries TRBV6-4 and TRBJ2-2; 8 positions agree with TRBD1. Germline V gene data show CDR1 as MRHNA and CDR2 as SNTAGT. This CDR3 contains 16 residues. The V gene end was trimmed by 0 bases and the J gene end by 7 bases; junction bases not matched to a gene: 7. CDR3 in amino acids: CASSDSRQGAGGELFF. The CDR3 DNA reads as TGTGCCAGCAGTGACTCCCGGCAGGGGGCCGGCGGGGAGCTGTTTTTT.

This clone occurred once. This sequence joins TRBV19 and TRBJ1-6; D remains unclear. This CDR3 has 15 amino acids. The ends were cut back, 7 bases at V and 3 bases at J, with 13 bases in the middle. CDR1 and CDR2 (germline): LNHDA, SQIVND (reference sequence). The CDR3 sequence is CASTETGYYNSPLHF. CDR3 DNA: TGTGCCAGTACGGAGACGGGGTACTATAATTCACCCCTCCACTTT.

The chain combines TRBV28 with TRBJ1-6; 7 bases are a match to TRBD1. The V gene end was trimmed by 6 bases and the J gene end by 3 bases; junction bases not matched to a gene: 2. The CDR3 length is 14 residues. CDR1 and CDR2 (germline): MDHEN, SYDVKM. The CDR3 here is CASRRQGYNSPLHF. Here the CDR3 DNA reads TGTGCCAGCAGGCGACAGGGCTATAATTCACCCCTCCACTTT.

This clone was picked up one time. The gene calls are TRBV4-1 and TRBJ2-2; D remains ambiguous. The CDR3 has 15 residues. From germline, CDR1 is MGHRA and CDR2 YSYEKL. The V and J ends lost 0 bases and 3 bases respectively, with 8 bases between them. The CDR3 sequence: CASSQDPQYTGELFF. CDR3 bases: TGCGCCAGCAGCCAAGATCCCCAGTACACCGGGGAGCTGTTTTTT.

This chain links TRBV4-1 with TRBJ2-1; D might be TRBD1 or TRBD2, each matching 6 bases. Germline CDR1 and CDR2: MGHRA and YSYEKL. CDR3 length equals 17 residues. The ends were cut back, 1 base at V and 4 bases at J, with 17 bases in the middle. The CDR3 nucleotides read TGCGCCAGCAGCCAAGTTATCAGGGGAGGAGGTTACAATGAGCAGTTCTTC. Protein sequence: CASSQVIRGGGYNEQFF.

The genes are TRBV5-8 and TRBJ2-1, with D tentatively TRBD2 (6 bases). Trimming left V 6 bases short and J 7 bases short, with 20 bases between. This CDR3 spans 15 amino acids. Germline assignment: CDR1 SGHTS and CDR2 YDEGEE. The CDR3 sequence: CASILRSLAGNEQFF. The CDR3 region has the DNA TGTGCCAGCATCCTCAGGTCTCTCGCGGGAAATGAGCAGTTCTTC. The full variable domain, in which reference TRBV5-8 and TRBJ2-1 provide the parts outside the CDR3, is EAGVTQSPTHLIKTRGQQATLRCSPISGHTSVYWYQQALGLGLQFLLWYDEGEERNRGNFPPRFSGRQFPNYSSELNVNALELEDSALYLCASILRSLAGNEQFFGPGTRLTVL.

The chain employs TRBV14 and TRBJ2-1; D uncertain. The germline gives CDR1 SGHDN, CDR2 FVKESK. This CDR3 is built from 11 residues. V was trimmed by 1 base and J by 13 bases, leaving 8 bases between them. CDR3 residues: CASSQVGPQFF. DNA of the CDR3: TGTGCCAGCAGCCAAGTAGGTCCACAGTTCTTC.

A few counts support this clone. The chain employs TRBV15 and TRBJ2-2, with 12 bases matching TRBD2. Germline lookup yields CDR1 LNHNV and CDR2 YYDKDF (reference sequence). V shed 3 bases, J shed 7 bases, and the junction held 6 bases outside the gene matches. This CDR3 region has 16 residues. CDR3 in amino acids: CATSSLLAGGGGELFF. The CDR3, as DNA: TGTGCCACCAGCAGTTTACTAGCGGGAGGAGGCGGGGAGCTGTTTTTT.

This clone was detected only once. The V gene is TRBV16, the J gene TRBJ2-3, with 12 bases aligning to TRBD2. The V gene end was trimmed by 7 bases and the J gene end by 6 bases; junction bases not matched to a gene: 14. Germline-derived CDR1 and CDR2 are KGHSY and FQNENV. The CDR3 covers 17 residues. CDR3: CASTRKRSSGGADTQYF. For the CDR3, the DNA is TGTGCCAGCACCCGGAAGAGGTCTAGCGGGGGGGCGGATACGCAGTATTTT.

The CDR3 DNA reads TGTGCCAGCAGCCCCTACGGACAGGGGAACTATGGCTACACCTTC. It is translated as CASSPYGQGNYGYTF. The rearrangement links TRBV5-4 to TRBJ1-2; 9 bases line up with TRBD1. The germline gives CDR1 SGHNT, CDR2 YYREEE (reference sequence). The CDR3 contains 15 residues. The trim removed 4 bases at V and 2 bases at J, leaving 6 bases unmatched.

The CDR3 loop reads CASSPPAGGRGDTQYF. Here the CDR3 DNA reads TGTGCCAGCTCCCCCCCTGCAGGGGGTCGCGGGGATACGCAGTATTTT. The rearrangement uses TRBV18 and TRBJ2-3; 7 nucleotides agree with TRBD1. Trimming at V came to 6 bases and at J to 6 bases, leaving 15 bases not matched to a gene. The CDR3 is 16 amino acids. The germline CDR1 and CDR2 sequences are KGHSH and LQKENI.

The V and J genes are TRBV5-1 and TRBJ2-2; 11 nucleotides match TRBD2. Germline trimming cut 2 bases from V and 7 bases from J; bases unmatched to any gene: 16. Germline assignment: CDR1 SGHRS and CDR2 YFSETQ. The CDR3 is made up of 19 amino acids. CDR3 coding DNA: TGCGCCAGCAGCTTTGGGTCCAAACTAGCGGGAGAGGCTGGCGGGGAGCTGTTTTTT. Encoded protein: CASSFGSKLAGEAGGELFF.

The gene calls are TRBV2 and TRBJ2-4; 8 bases agree with TRBD2. The CDR3 is 12 amino acids. Germline CDR1 reads SNHLY; CDR2 reads FYNNEI. The trim removed 8 bases at V and 7 bases at J, leaving 4 bases unmatched. DNA of the CDR3: TGTGCCAGCCACGGGACTAGGAACATTCAGTACTTC. Translating gives CASHGTRNIQYF.

The gene calls are TRBV24-1 and TRBJ2-1; 10 bases agree with TRBD1. The CDR3 is made up of 16 amino acids. Germline V gene sequence: CDR1 KGHDR, CDR2 SFDVKD. Trimming removed 7 bases from V and 5 bases from J; junction bases left unmatched: 10. The CDR3 is CATSPTGTGVNNEQFF. In DNA form, the CDR3 reads TGTGCCACCAGCCCCACCGGGACAGGGGTAAACAATGAGCAGTTCTTC.

This rearrangement joins TRBV4-2 to TRBJ1-2; no clear D gene. This CDR3 is built from 12 residues. The V gene lost 0 bases and the J gene lost 8 bases, with 7 bases spanning the gap. The V gene's germline CDR1 is LGHNA and CDR2 YNFKEQ. DNA for the CDR3: TGTGCCAGCAGCCAAGATTGGCGGGGCTACACCTTC. The encoded protein is CASSQDWRGYTF.

The chain has TRBV10-3 and TRBJ2-5; 12 bases align to TRBD1. The V segment lost 4 bases and the J segment 4 bases; nucleotides outside the gene matches: 4. Per the germline V gene, CDR1 is ENHRY and CDR2 is SYGVKD. The CDR3 runs 15 residues. The CDR3 sequence: CAISAGQGARETQYF. The CDR3 DNA follows: TGTGCCATCAGTGCGGGACAGGGGGCGAGAGAGACCCAGTACTTC.

The rearrangement links TRBV21-1 to TRBJ2-3; the table's D call, TRBD1, has no DNA check behind it. TRBV21-1 has pseudogene status. The CDR3 is made up of 15 amino acids. CDR3 sequence (DNA): TGTGCCAGCAGCGCCGGGACAGGGGGCACAGATACGCAGTATTTT. Protein product: CASSAGTGGTDTQYF.

The chain uses TRBV6-5 and TRBJ1-1; D is unclear. Trimming took off 0 bases at V and 4 bases at J, with 12 bases between the two ends. This CDR3 has 15 residues. Germline V gene data show CDR1 as MNHEY and CDR2 as SVGAGI. CDR3 sequence (DNA): TGTGCCAGCAGTTACTCGAGGGCGGGGAGCACTGAAGCTTTCTTT. It translates to CASSYSRAGSTEAFF.

For this clone: An end of the junction differs from the germline gene, which may be a read error. This chain connects TRBV27 to TRBJ2-2; 8 nucleotides match TRBD2. The V gene's germline CDR1 is MNHEY and CDR2 SMNVEV (reference sequence). There are 14 residues in the CDR3. This CDR3 reads CASNLAGPAGELFF. CDR3 nucleotide sequence: TGTGCCAGCAATTTAGCGGGGCCCGCCGGGGAGCTGTTTTTT.

This clone was detected a few times. The CDR3, as DNA: TGTGCCAGCAGTTACGGCGCCACGCTGGGCACTGAAGCTTTCTTT. It yields the protein CASSYGATLGTEAFF. The rearrangement links TRBV6-2 or TRBV6-3 to TRBJ1-1, with D unclear. The germline V gene has CDR1 MNHEY and CDR2 SVGEGT. The CDR3 contains 15 residues. V was pared by 2 bases and J by 4 bases, with 14 bases between.